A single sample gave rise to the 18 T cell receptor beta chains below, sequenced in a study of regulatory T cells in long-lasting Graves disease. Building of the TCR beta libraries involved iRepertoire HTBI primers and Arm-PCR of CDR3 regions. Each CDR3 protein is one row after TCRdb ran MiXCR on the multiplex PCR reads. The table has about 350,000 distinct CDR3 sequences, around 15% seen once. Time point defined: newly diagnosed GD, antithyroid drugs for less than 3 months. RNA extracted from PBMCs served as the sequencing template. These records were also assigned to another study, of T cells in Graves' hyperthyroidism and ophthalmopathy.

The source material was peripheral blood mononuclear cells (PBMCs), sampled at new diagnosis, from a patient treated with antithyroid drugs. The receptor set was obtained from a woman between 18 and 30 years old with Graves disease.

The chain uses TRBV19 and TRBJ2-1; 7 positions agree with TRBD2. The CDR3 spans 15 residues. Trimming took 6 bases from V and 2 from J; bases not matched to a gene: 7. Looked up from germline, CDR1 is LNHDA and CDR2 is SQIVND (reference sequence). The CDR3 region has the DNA TGTGCCAGTAGATCGCAGCGGGACGCCTACAATGAGCAGTTCTTC. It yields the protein CASRSQRDAYNEQFF.

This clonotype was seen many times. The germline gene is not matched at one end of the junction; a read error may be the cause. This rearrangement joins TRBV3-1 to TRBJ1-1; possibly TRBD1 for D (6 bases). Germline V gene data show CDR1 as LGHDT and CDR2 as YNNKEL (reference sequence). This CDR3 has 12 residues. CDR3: CASSQDLAGASF. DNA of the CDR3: TGTGCCAGCAGCCAAGATTTAGCGGGGGCTAGCTTT.

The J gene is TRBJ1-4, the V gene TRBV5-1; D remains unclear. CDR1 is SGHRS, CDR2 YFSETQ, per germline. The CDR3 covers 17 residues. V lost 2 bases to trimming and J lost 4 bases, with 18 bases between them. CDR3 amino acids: CASSFLPGSIYNEKLFF. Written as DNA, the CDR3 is TGCGCCAGCAGCTTCTTACCGGGGTCCATCTATAATGAAAAACTGTTTTTT.

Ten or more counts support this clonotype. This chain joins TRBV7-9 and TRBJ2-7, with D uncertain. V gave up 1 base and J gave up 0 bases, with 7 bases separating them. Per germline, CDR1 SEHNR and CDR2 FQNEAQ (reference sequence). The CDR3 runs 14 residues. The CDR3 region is CASSLDSSSYEQYF. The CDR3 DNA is TGTGCCAGCAGCTTAGACAGTTCCTCCTACGAGCAGTACTTC.

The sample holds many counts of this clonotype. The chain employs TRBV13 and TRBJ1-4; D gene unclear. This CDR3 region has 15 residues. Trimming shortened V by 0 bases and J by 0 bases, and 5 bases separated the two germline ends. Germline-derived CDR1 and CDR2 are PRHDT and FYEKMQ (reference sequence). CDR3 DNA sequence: TGTGCCAGCAGCTTAGGGGGCACAACTAATGAAAAACTGTTTTTT. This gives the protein CASSLGGTTNEKLFF.

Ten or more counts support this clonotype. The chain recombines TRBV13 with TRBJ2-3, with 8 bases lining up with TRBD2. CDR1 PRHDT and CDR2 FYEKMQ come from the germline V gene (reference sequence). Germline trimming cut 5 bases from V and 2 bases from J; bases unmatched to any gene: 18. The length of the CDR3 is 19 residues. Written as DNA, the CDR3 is TGTGCCAGCAGCCGACCCCTATCACTCCTAGCGGGCGCCACAGATACGCAGTATTTT. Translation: CASSRPLSLLAGATDTQYF.

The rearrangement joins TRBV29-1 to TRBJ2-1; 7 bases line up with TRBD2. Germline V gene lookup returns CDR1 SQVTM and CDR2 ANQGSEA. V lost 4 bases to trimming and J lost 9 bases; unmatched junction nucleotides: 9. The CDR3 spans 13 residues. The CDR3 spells CSVGGNGRTEQFF. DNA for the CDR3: TGCAGCGTTGGGGGAAACGGGAGGACTGAGCAGTTCTTC.

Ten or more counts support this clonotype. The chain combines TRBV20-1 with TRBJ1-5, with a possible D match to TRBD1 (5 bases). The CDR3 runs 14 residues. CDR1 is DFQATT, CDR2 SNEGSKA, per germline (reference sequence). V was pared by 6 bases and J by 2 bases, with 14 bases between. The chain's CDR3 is CSALGAGGNQPQHF. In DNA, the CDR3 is TGCAGTGCCCTCGGGGCGGGGGGCAATCAGCCCCAGCATTTT.

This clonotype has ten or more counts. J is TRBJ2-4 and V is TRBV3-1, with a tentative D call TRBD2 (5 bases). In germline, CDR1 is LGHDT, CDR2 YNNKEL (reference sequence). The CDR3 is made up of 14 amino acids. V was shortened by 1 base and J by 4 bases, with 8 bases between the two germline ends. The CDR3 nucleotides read TGTGCCAGCAGCCAAGGACTAAGTAAAAACATTCAGTACTTC. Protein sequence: CASSQGLSKNIQYF.

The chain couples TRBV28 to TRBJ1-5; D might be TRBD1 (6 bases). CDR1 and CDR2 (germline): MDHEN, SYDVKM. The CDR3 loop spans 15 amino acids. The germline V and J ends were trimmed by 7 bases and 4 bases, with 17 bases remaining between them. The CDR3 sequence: CASNSNRVVNQPQHF. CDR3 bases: TGTGCCAGCAACTCGAACAGGGTGGTAAATCAGCCCCAGCATTTT.

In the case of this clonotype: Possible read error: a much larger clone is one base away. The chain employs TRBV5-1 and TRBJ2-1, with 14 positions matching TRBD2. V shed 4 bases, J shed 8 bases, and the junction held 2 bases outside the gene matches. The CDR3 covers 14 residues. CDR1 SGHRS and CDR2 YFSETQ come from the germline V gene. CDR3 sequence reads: CASSRGLAGDEQFF. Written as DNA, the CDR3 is TGCGCCAGCAGCCGGGGACTAGCGGGAGATGAGCAGTTCTTC.

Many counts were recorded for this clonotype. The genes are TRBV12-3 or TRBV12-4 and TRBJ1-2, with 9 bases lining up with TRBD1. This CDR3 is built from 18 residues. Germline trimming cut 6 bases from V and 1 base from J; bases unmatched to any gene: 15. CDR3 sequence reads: CASSLFRDRANGNYGYTF. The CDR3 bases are TGTGCCAGCAGCCTCTTCCGGGACAGGGCCAATGGTAACTATGGCTACACCTTC.

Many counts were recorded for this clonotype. The CDR3, as DNA: TGCGCCACCGCACCCGCGAGCGACCATGAGCAGTTCTTC. Translated: CATAPASDHEQFF. This chain connects TRBV5-1 to TRBJ2-1; unclear D gene. Germline-derived CDR1 and CDR2 are SGHRS and YFSETQ. V was clipped by 9 bases and J by 8 bases, with 18 bases between them. The length of the CDR3 is 13 residues.

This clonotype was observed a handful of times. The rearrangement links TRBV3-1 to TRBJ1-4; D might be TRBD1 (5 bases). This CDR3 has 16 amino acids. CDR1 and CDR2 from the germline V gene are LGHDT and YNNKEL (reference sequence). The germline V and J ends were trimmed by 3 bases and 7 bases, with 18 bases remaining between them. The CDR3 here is CASSHGGGSQSEKLFF. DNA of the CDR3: TGTGCCAGCAGCCATGGGGGGGGAAGCCAAAGTGAAAAACTGTTTTTT.

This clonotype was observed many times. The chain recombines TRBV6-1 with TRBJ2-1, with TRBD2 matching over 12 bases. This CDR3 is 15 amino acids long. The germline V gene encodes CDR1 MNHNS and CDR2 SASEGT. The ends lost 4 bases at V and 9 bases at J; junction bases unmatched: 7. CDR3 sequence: CASSVRLAGGVEQFF. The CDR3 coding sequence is TGTGCCAGCAGTGTTCGGCTAGCGGGAGGGGTTGAGCAGTTCTTC.

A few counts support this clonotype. The CDR3 is CASSQDSHAQYEQYF. The DNA of the CDR3 is TGCGCCAGCAGCCAGGATTCTCACGCGCAGTACGAGCAGTACTTC. J is TRBJ2-7 and V is TRBV4-1; D not certain. Trimming removed 3 bases at V and 4 bases at J, with 16 bases between. CDR3 length: 15 amino acids. The germline CDR1 and CDR2 sequences are MGHRA and YSYEKL.

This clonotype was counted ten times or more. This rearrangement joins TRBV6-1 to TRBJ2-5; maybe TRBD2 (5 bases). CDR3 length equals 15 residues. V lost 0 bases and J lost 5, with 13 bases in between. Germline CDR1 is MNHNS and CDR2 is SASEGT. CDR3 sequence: CASSEAPGSGETQYF. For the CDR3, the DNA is TGTGCCAGCAGTGAAGCGCCGGGCTCGGGGGAGACCCAGTACTTC.

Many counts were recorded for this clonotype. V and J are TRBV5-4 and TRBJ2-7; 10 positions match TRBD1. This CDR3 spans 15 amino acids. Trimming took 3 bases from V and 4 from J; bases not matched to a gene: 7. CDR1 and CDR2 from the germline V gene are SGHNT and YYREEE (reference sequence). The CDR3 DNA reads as TGTGCCAGCAGCTCCCCGACAGGGGGCACTTACGAGCAGTACTTC. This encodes CASSSPTGGTYEQYF. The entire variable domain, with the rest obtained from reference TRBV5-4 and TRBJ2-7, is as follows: ETGVTQSPTHLIKTRGQQVTLRCSSQSGHNTVSWYQQALGQGPQFIFQYYREEENGRGNFPPRFSGLQFPNYSSELNVNALELDDSALYLCASSSPTGGTYEQYFGPGTRLTVT.